The entry that follows covers one T cell receptor beta chain sequence. This entry is derived from a study of radiation and T cells in renal cell carcinoma. Documented time point: blood 2 weeks post-SBRT. Treatment reported: 15 Gy SBRT to primary tumor, nephrectomy 4 weeks later. After SBRT, blood was collected at 2 and 4 weeks, plus baseline. This renal cell carcinoma was of the clear cell type. The data were produced by immunoSEQ multiplex PCR, yet TCRdb's version contains in-frame clones alone and is incomplete. The sample has roughly 130,000 clones, roughly four fifths seen once. Germline assignment: CDR1 MNHNY and CDR2 SVGAGI (reference sequence). The V segment lost 2 bases and the J segment 4 bases; nucleotides outside the gene matches: 6. The CDR3 has 16 residues.

The chain uses TRBV6-6 and TRBJ2-5, with 11 bases aligning to TRBD1. This sequence originates from an older woman with renal cell carcinoma. This material consisted of blood, taken from a patient whose treatment included radiotherapy and nephrectomy. DNA of the CDR3: TGTGCCAGCAGTTACACAGGACAGGGGGCATCAGAGACCCAGTACTTC. Protein sequence: CASSYTGQGASETQYF.